The entry that follows covers one TCR beta chain sequence. The data belong to a study of blood T cell repertoires in COVID-19. Study-level background: COVID-19 samples, acute and convalescent, were from the United States, Italy and Spain. From T cells, B-cell-depleted T cells, or PBMCs came the material, which was cDNA or gDNA.

Per the original methods: Estimation of nucleated cell counts was performed using reference gene primer amplification. TCRdb's copy holds only in-frame clones and misses some; the assay was immunoSEQ multiplex PCR. That table is the source of V, J and clone size, and D and trimming were worked out from the DNA. The profile shows roughly 200,000 clones, about four fifths of them singletons. Followed over time, Seattle patients had been enrolled while infection was active. There are 18 residues in the CDR3. The J segment lost 2 bases and the V segment lost 4 bases, leaving 11 bases of the junction unmatched. Germline values: CDR1 SGDLS, CDR2 YYNGEE.

V usage is TRBV9 and J usage is TRBJ2-1, with 11 bases lining up with TRBD2. The TCR originated in a woman aged 60-75 years with COVID-19, enrolled during active disease. Input material: peripheral blood. CDR3 DNA sequence: TGTGCCAGCAGCCTCCAGTTAGCGGGAGGGGGCACCTACAATGAGCAGTTCTTC. This gives the protein CASSLQLAGGGTYNEQFF.